Below, 15 T cell receptor beta chains from the same sample are listed, as sequenced in a study of shared clonotypes between healthy human individuals. The table came from immunoSEQ multiplex PCR; TCRdb's copy has only in-frame clones and leaves some out. The sample yields about 1.5 million clones, 98% seen once. What was sequenced was naive CD4+ T cells sorted from blood. Subset: CD45RA+ positively selected. These receptors were obtained from a man aged 25-40 years in good health.

The J gene is TRBJ2-5, the V gene TRBV28; no clear D gene. Between the trimmed V and J ends, which lost 4 bases and 1 base, there was a span of 10 bases. The CDR3 spans 14 residues. CDR1 MDHEN and CDR2 SYDVKM come from the germline V gene. CDR3 sequence (DNA): TGTGCCAGCAGTTCTTATAAGGGCCAAGAGACCCAGTACTTC. This codes for CASSSYKGQETQYF.

The chain joins TRBV18 to TRBJ2-3; TRBD2 agrees at 13 bases. J gave up 2 bases and V 6 bases, and 5 bases lay outside the gene matches. This CDR3 has 16 amino acids. Germline CDR1 reads KGHSH; CDR2 reads LQKENI. The CDR3 spells CASSPGTSGITDTQYF. CDR3 nucleotide sequence: TGTGCCAGCTCCCCCGGGACTAGCGGGATCACAGATACGCAGTATTTT. Drawing the rest from reference TRBV18 and TRBJ2-3, the complete variable domain is NAGVMQNPRHLVRRRGQEARLRCSPMKGHSHVYWYRQLPEEGLKFMVYLQKENIIDESGMPKERFSAEFPKEGPSILRIQQVVRGDSAAYFCASSPGTSGITDTQYFGPGTRLTVL.

V usage is TRBV2 and J usage is TRBJ1-1, with 7 bases lining up with TRBD1. CDR1 SNHLY and CDR2 FYNNEI come from the germline V gene. CDR3 length equals 14 residues. With 6 bases clipped from V and 4 bases from J, the junction kept 8 bases outside the gene matches. In nucleotides, the CDR3 is TGTGCCAGCAGCCTCCAGGGGGGGGGCACTGAAGCTTTCTTT. As protein: CASSLQGGGTEAFF.

This chain connects TRBV19 to TRBJ1-2; D is undetermined. Deletions cut 8 bases from V and 3 bases from J, with 7 bases between. The CDR3 contains 11 residues. From germline, CDR1 is LNHDA and CDR2 SQIVND (reference sequence). CDR3 bases: TGTGCCAGTGGGAGTTACTATGGCTACACCTTC. It encodes CASGSYYGYTF.

The chain links TRBV28 to TRBJ1-3; D perhaps matches TRBD1 (5 bases). V gave up 6 bases and J gave up 0 bases, with 18 bases separating them. CDR3 length: 17 residues. Germline V gene lookup returns CDR1 MDHEN and CDR2 SYDVKM. Here the CDR3 reads CASRTNRSPISGNTIYF. The CDR3 DNA reads TGTGCCAGCAGGACGAACAGGAGCCCCATCTCTGGAAACACCATATATTTT.

The V and J genes are TRBV7-8 and TRBJ1-4; 9 nucleotides agree with TRBD1. The CDR3 consists of 15 residues. The V gene's germline CDR1 is SGHVS and CDR2 FQNEAQ. Trimming at V came to 5 bases and at J to 9 bases, leaving 10 bases not matched to a gene. The chain's CDR3 is CASSPPGQGVKKLFF. The CDR3 coding sequence is TGTGCCAGCAGCCCCCCGGGACAGGGAGTGAAAAAACTGTTTTTT.

The chain joins TRBV7-9 to TRBJ2-3; D possibly corresponds to TRBD2 (5 bases). CDR3 size: 15 residues. The ends were cut back, 5 bases at V and 0 bases at J, with 12 bases in the middle. Per germline, CDR1 SEHNR and CDR2 FQNEAQ (reference sequence). The CDR3 DNA reads TGTGCCAGCAGCCAACGACGGACTAGCACAGATACGCAGTATTTT. Its protein product is CASSQRRTSTDTQYF.

The chain has TRBV29-1 and TRBJ1-2; TRBD1 might be the D (6 bases). In germline, CDR1 is SQVTM, CDR2 ANQGSEA. Between the trimmed V and J ends, which lost 4 bases and 8 bases, there was a span of 11 bases. The CDR3 length is 11 residues. The CDR3 nucleotides read TGCAGCGTTGTCACAGGGACCGGCTACACCTTC. Translated, it gives CSVVTGTGYTF.

The gene calls are TRBV6-4 and TRBJ1-2, with 8 positions matching TRBD1. The germline V gene encodes CDR1 MRHNA and CDR2 SNTAGT. This CDR3 comprises 14 residues. The V gene end was trimmed by 8 bases and the J gene end by 6 bases; junction bases not matched to a gene: 11. The CDR3 DNA reads TGTGCCAGCCGCCGGGACGGACAGGGACATGGCTACACCTTC. This codes for CASRRDGQGHGYTF.

The DNA of the CDR3 is TGTGCCAGCAGCCCAAGACTAGCGGGAGCGGTCGGGGAGCTGTTTTTT. It yields the protein CASSPRLAGAVGELFF. This chain uses TRBV9 with TRBJ2-2, with 12 bases aligning to TRBD2. The CDR3 sequence is 16 residues long. Germline V gene sequence: CDR1 SGDLS, CDR2 YYNGEE. The V and J ends lost 4 bases and 7 bases, in that order; junction bases with no gene match: 8.

V and J are TRBV19 and TRBJ2-6, with TRBD2 as a possible D gene (5 bases). The germline CDR1 and CDR2 sequences are LNHDA and SQIVND (reference sequence). Trimming removed 1 base at V and 2 bases at J, with 9 bases between. The CDR3 is 16 residues long. CDR3 protein: CASSIASGTGANVLTF. In DNA form, the CDR3 reads TGTGCCAGTAGTATAGCGTCGGGGACTGGGGCCAACGTCCTGACTTTC.

The chain is built from TRBV2 and TRBJ1-2, with unresolved D. Trimming removed 0 bases at V and 4 bases at J, with 9 bases between. Germline assignment: CDR1 SNHLY and CDR2 FYNNEI. The CDR3 covers 14 residues. The CDR3 reads CASSEAPTTYGYTF. The CDR3 DNA reads as TGTGCCAGCAGTGAAGCCCCCACAACCTATGGCTACACCTTC.

The genes are TRBV28 and TRBJ2-7; 7 positions match TRBD1. V lost 6 bases to trimming and J lost 2 bases; unmatched junction nucleotides: 13. The CDR3 consists of 16 residues. The germline V gene has CDR1 MDHEN and CDR2 SYDVKM. Here the CDR3 DNA reads TGTGCCAGCAGCACCTTCCGTAGACAGGGCCCCTACGAGCAGTACTTC. This codes for CASSTFRRQGPYEQYF.

This clone was picked up one time. The chain is built from TRBV4-3 and TRBJ1-1; D remains ambiguous. This CDR3 spans 13 amino acids. Germline CDR1 is LGHNA and CDR2 is YSLEER. The V end lost 8 bases, the J end lost 5 bases, and 15 bases lay between the germline ends. The CDR3 sequence is CASGRTAGTEAFF. The DNA for the CDR3 is TGCGCCAGCGGGCGGACGGCGGGGACTGAAGCTTTCTTT.

This clone was seen a single time. This chain connects TRBV5-6 to TRBJ2-3, with a tentative D call TRBD1 (5 bases). Deletions cut 1 base from V and 5 bases from J, with 11 bases between. Germline CDR1 SGHDT, CDR2 YYEEEE. The CDR3 sequence is 14 residues long. Written as DNA, the CDR3 is TGTGCCAGCAGCTTGTCCCCCAGGGAAGATACGCAGTATTTT. Translated, it gives CASSLSPREDTQYF. Full variable domain (rest looked up from reference TRBV5-6 and TRBJ2-3): DAGVTQSPTHLIKTRGQQVTLRCSPKSGHDTVSWYQQALGQGPQFIFQYYEEEERQRGNFPDRFSGHQFPNYSSELNVNALLLGDSALYLCASSLSPREDTQYFGPGTRLTVL.